The source of this TCR beta chain is a study of cytomegalovirus exposure and HLA in healthy donors. General study results and limits: The study had only CMV serostatus as immune exposure information. Donors belonging to an Asian-associated ancestry cluster reportedly showed fewer N-insertions in productive TCRs than the approximately 640-donor mean, according to what a later analysis found. TCR beta V- and J-gene trimming, according to a later analysis, was linked to a missense DCLRE1C variant.

PCR involved 60 Vbeta and 13 Jbeta primers. Libraries were prepared by immunoSEQ multiplex PCR; TCRdb keeps only in-frame clonotypes and omits some of them. The sample lists over 150,000 clones; around 80% were seen once. V was clipped by 4 bases and J by 3 bases, with 18 bases between them. CDR3 size: 16 residues. Germline CDR1 is GTSNPN and CDR2 is SVGIG (reference sequence). On this clone itself: Its antigen is unknown.

Sequenced input: PBMCs. The TCR originated in a woman aged 45 to 65 in good health and CMV-seropositive. The J gene is TRBJ2-2, the V gene TRBV30, with D perhaps matching TRBD2 (5 bases). The CDR3 is CAWIPTGGLDTGELFF. The CDR3 DNA reads as TGTGCCTGGATTCCTACTGGCGGGTTGGACACCGGGGAGCTGTTTTTT.